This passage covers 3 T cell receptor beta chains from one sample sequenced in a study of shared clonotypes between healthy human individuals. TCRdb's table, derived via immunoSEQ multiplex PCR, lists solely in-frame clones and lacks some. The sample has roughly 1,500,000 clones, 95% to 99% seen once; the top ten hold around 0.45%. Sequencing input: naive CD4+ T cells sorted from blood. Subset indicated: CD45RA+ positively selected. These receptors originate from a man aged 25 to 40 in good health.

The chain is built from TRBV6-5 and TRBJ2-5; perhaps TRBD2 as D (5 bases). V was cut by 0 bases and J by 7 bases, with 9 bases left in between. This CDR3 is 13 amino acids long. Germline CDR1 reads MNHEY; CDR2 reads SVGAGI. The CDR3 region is CASSYSGTRTQYF. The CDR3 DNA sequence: TGTGCCAGCAGTTACTCCGGCACTAGGACCCAGTACTTC.

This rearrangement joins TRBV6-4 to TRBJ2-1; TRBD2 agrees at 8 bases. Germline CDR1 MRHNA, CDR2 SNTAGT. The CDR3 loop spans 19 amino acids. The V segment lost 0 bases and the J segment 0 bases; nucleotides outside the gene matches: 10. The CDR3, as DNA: TGTGCCAGCAGTGACTCAGGCCTAGCGGGCGGAAGCTCCTACAATGAGCAGTTCTTC. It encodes CASSDSGLAGGSSYNEQFF.

CDR3 region: CASSSRGQGRGNTGELFF. The DNA of the CDR3 is TGTGCCAGCAGCTCCCGGGGACAGGGACGGGGAAACACCGGGGAGCTGTTTTTT. The chain has TRBV7-9 and TRBJ2-2; 9 bases are shared with TRBD1. The CDR3 sequence is 18 residues long. Germline assignment: CDR1 SEHNR and CDR2 FQNEAQ (reference sequence). Losses at the gene ends were 4 bases for V and 2 bases for J; bases not matched to a gene: 11.